Detailed here is one T cell receptor beta chain. Its matching antigen is unknown. The record originates from a study of response to subunit inactivated influenza vaccine. Findings and caveats of the study: Each seasonal influenza vaccination, the authors suggested, recruits few new T cells.

V lost 2 bases and J 4 bases, leaving 22 bases between the germline ends. Germline values: CDR1 LGHNA, CDR2 YSLEER. The CDR3 has 18 residues. MiXCR was run by TCRdb on the RT-PCR reads, yielding one entry per CDR3 protein. The sample carries a few hundred thousand distinct CDR3 sequences, 11% to 15% recorded once. The sequencing used PBMCs from blood, collected less than 13 days after vaccination. The gene calls are TRBV4-3 and TRBJ2-3; D may be TRBD1 or TRBD2 (6 bases each). The TCR sequence derives from a man aged 45 to 65 who received an inactivated influenza vaccine. CDR3 sequence reads: CASSQYKGRGPSADTQYF. The CDR3, as DNA: TGCGCCAGCAGCCAATACAAGGGACGGGGGCCCTCCGCAGATACGCAGTATTTT.